The 4 T cell receptor beta chains in this list originate from one sample, sequenced in a study of cytomegalovirus exposure and HLA in healthy donors. The PCR made use of 60 Vbeta and 13 Jbeta primers. The protocol was immunoSEQ multiplex PCR, while the TCRdb copy is restricted to in-frame clones and leaves out a portion. In the table there are 150,000 to 200,000 clones, approximately 84% of which are singletons. Sequenced input: PBMCs. The receptors derive from a man aged 45 to 65 in good health and CMV-seronegative.

The chain is built from TRBV7-8 and TRBJ2-1; TRBD1 matches at 9 bases. The junction had 6 bases not matched to a gene; V was cut back by 5 bases and J by 7 bases. This CDR3 contains 14 residues. Germline CDR1 and CDR2: SGHVS and FQNEAQ. CDR3 sequence reads: CASSMTGGKNEQFF. The DNA for the CDR3 is TGTGCCAGCAGCATGACAGGGGGAAAGAATGAGCAGTTCTTC.

The chain couples TRBV11-2 to TRBJ2-7, with D tentatively TRBD2 (5 bases). Trimming took 1 base from V and 2 from J, leaving 9 bases between them. CDR3 length: 14 residues. The germline V gene encodes CDR1 SGHAT and CDR2 FQNNGV. CDR3 sequence: CASSLGRETYEQYF. CDR3 DNA: TGTGCCAGCAGCTTAGGACGGGAAACCTACGAGCAGTACTTC.

The count of this clone is one. The chain carries TRBV19 and TRBJ1-2; D gene ambiguous. The CDR3 loop spans 13 amino acids. CDR1 is LNHDA, CDR2 SQIVND, per germline (reference sequence). V was trimmed by 1 base and J by 2 bases, leaving 5 bases between them. The CDR3 DNA reads TGTGCCAGTAGTATAGTGAGAAACTATGGCTACACCTTC. Translation: CASSIVRNYGYTF.

This clone was detected only a few times. V and J are TRBV16 and TRBJ1-5; D not resolved. This CDR3 spans 15 amino acids. Germline V gene data show CDR1 as KGHSY and CDR2 as FQNENV. The V end was cut by 4 bases, the J end by 2 bases, with 12 bases between. CDR3 amino acids: CASSPGREGNQPQHF. The DNA of the CDR3 is TGTGCCAGCAGCCCCGGGCGGGAAGGCAATCAGCCCCAGCATTTT.